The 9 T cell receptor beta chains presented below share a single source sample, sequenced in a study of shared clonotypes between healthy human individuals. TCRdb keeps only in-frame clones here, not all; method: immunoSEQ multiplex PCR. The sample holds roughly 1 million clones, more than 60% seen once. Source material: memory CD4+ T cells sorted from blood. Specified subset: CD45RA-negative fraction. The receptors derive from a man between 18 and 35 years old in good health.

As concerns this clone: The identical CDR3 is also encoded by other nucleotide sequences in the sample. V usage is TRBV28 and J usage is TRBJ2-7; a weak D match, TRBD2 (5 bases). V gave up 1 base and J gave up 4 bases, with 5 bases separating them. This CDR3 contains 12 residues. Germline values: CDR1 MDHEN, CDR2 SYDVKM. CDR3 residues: CASSLSGYEQYF. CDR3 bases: TGTGCCAGCAGTTTATCGGGGTACGAGCAGTACTTC.

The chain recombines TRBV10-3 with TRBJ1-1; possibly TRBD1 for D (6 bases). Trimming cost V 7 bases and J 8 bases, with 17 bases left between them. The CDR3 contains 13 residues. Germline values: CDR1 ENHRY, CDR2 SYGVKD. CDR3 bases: TGTGCCATCACACAGGGAAGGGCTGACGAAGCTTTCTTT. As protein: CAITQGRADEAFF.

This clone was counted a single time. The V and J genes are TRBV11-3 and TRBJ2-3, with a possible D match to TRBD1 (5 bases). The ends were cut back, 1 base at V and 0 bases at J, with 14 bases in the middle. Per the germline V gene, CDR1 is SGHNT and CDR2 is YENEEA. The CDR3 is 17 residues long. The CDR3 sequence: CASSLGASTASTDTQYF. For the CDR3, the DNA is TGTGCCAGCAGCTTAGGGGCCTCGACAGCGAGCACAGATACGCAGTATTTT.

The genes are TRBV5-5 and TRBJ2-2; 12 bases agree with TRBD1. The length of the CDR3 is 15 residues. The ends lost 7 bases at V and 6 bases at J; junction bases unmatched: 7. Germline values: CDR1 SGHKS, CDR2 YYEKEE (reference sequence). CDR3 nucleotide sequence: TGTGCCAGCGGACCGGGACAGGGGGCAGCCGGGGAGCTGTTTTTT. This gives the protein CASGPGQGAAGELFF.

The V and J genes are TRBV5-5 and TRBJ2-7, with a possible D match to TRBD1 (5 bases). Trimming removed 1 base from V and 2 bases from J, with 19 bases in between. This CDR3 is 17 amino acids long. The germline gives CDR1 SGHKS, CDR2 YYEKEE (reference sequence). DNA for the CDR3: TGTGCCAGCAGCTTGACGTCGGGCAGGGCGTCAGCCTACGAGCAGTACTTC. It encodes CASSLTSGRASAYEQYF.

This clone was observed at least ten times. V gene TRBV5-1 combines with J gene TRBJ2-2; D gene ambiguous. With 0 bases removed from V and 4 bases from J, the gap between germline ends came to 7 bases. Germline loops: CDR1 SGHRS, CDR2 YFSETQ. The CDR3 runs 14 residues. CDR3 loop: CASSLDVGTGELFF. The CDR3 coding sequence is TGCGCCAGCAGCTTGGACGTGGGCACCGGGGAGCTGTTTTTT.

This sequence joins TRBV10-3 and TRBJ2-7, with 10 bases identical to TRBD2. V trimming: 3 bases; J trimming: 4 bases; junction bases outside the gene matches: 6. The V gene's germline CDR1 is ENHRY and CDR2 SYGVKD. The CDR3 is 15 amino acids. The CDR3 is CAISESGSGGYEQYF. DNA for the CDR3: TGTGCCATCAGTGAAAGTGGTAGCGGGGGGTACGAGCAGTACTTC.

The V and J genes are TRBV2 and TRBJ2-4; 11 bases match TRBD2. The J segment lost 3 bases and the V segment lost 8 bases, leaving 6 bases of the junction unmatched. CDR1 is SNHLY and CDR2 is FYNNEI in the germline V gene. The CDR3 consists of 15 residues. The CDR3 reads CASLAGGRGKNIQYF. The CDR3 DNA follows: TGTGCCAGCTTAGCGGGAGGGCGTGGCAAAAACATTCAGTACTTC.

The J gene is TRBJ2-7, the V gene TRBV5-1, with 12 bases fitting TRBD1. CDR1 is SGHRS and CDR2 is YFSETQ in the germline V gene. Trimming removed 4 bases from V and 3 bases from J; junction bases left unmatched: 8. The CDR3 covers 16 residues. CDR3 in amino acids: CASSPGTGGPFYEQYF. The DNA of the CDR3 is TGCGCCAGCAGCCCCGGGACAGGGGGCCCCTTCTACGAGCAGTACTTC.